This T cell receptor (beta chain) derives from a study of cytomegalovirus exposure and HLA in healthy donors (dated by TCRdb to 2017 to 2019). About the full investigation: An earlier analysis of about 560 of the donors reported approximately 300 Gb of sequence data and around 110 million unique TCR beta sequences obtained from around 190 million T cells. Around 300 gigabases of sequencing data and approximately 85 million unique TCR sequences were included in an early release covering 550 to 650 HLA-typed donors. The genetic ancestry cluster associated with self-reported Caucasian donors included around four fifths of the 398 genotyped donors. Among about 400 genotyped donors of the cohort, an average of around 240,000 unique TCR beta nucleotide sequences was sequenced per donor, of which about 18% were non-productive. Typing coverage differed by locus: A, B, C, DRB1 and DQB1 were typed in roughly 629-630 donors, DQA1 in about 560, DPA1 in some 570, and DPB1 in just under 480. Donor age, sex, ethnicity and CMV serostatus were compiled alongside the repertoire data. In the later analysis, no new phenotypic data were used to find candidate immune exposures; instead, reliance was placed on TCR beta sequences and their occurrence across donors. To predict cytomegalovirus infection status, the study brought together high-throughput TCR immunosequencing, statistical association of individual TCRs with disease status, and machine learning. In a later genetic analysis, genome-wide SNP genotypes for about three fifths of the roughly 670 donors were used, and that subset was treated as a discovery cohort. Four or five DR-DQ haplotypes were treated as single units for association and clustering because of strong linkage in the cohort. All discovery cohort repertoires had been generated using a single sequencing platform. A later analysis re-examined previously published TCR beta repertoires from more than 550 donors and added high-resolution HLA genotyping to investigate patterns of TCR occurrence. The study was designed to test whether signatures of past pathogen exposure could be identified by cataloging public T cell receptors. In an earlier analysis of 587 of the donors, high-throughput TCR beta sequencing was used to judge whether each TCR beta V gene segment behaved as functional or pseudogenic. The T cell repertoires of under 750 subjects were profiled by immunosequencing and related to cytomegalovirus serostatus. Along with the roughly 610-subject first cohort, a separate validation cohort of some 130 different subjects was used. HLA typing covered class I and class II loci at four-digit resolution. Broad study findings and their caveats: When HLA alleles, especially DR and DQ, strongly co-occurred, TCR associations were difficult to assign to individual alleles. Only TCR beta chains were sequenced in this cohort, and the absence of alpha or paired-chain data limited detectable features. In both the original and validation cohorts, the classifier was reported to diagnose cytomegalovirus status with high specificity and sensitivity. A later analysis reported that several top co-occurrence clusters appeared linked to parvovirus B19, influenza, CMV and Epstein-Barr virus. Immune exposure information for the cohort was limited to CMV serostatus. A later analysis associated 16,951 TCR beta sequences with specific HLA alleles at a false discovery rate of 0.05. Because counts were too low, some 17 rarely observed V segments, including chromosome 9 orphons, were left out of the earlier analysis of some 600 of the donors. A later analysis found that most CMV-associated TCR beta chains appeared HLA-restricted, with HLA associations seemingly driven largely by CMV exposure. The authors suggested that the approach could potentially be extended to other disease states and immunological phenotypes. Some IMGT-functional V segments, including TRBV6-2 and TRBV6-3, could not be distinguished by the 87-base-pair reads and were therefore excluded. In a later analysis, TCR association rates were found to vary across HLA loci, with the most associated TCRs seen for DRB1 alleles and the fewest for HLA-C alleles. Because some donors lacked HLA typing at each locus, the association tests relied only on the typed subset. Presence/absence analyses assumed roughly uniform sequencing depth across donors, an assumption that may not hold. A cluster of highly shared sequence variants was judged likely to represent a technical artifact of the sequencing pipeline. Across donors, most TCR sequences were observed very rarely, whereas some public TCRs were present in many individuals. A few of the identified cytomegalovirus-associated TCR beta chains were confirmed in vitro to be specific for cytomegalovirus antigens. According to a later genetic analysis, donors in an Asian-associated ancestry cluster had fewer N-insertions in productive TCRs than the approximately 610-donor mean. The study gave a list of 150 to 200 TCR beta chains associated with cytomegalovirus. An association between a missense DCLRE1C variant and V-gene and J-gene trimming of TCR beta chains was found in a later genetic analysis and replicated in an independent cohort. A further reported finding was that TCR beta sequences accurately predicted the HLA-A and HLA-B alleles for most subjects in the first cohort. Linkage disequilibrium might explain the correlated functional status among segregating V segments, but an unknown experimental factor could not be ruled out. In an earlier analysis of more than 500 of the donors, most TCR beta V segments appeared in productive rearrangements about 90% or about 30% of the time, broadly matching IMGT annotations. In a later analysis, HLA-associated TCR beta chains showed more clonal expansion and lower generation probabilities than non-associated chains that were equally common.

As for this clone: Its antigen is not yet known.

Receptor amplification or capture employed the immunoSEQ multiplex PCR assay. A mixture of 60 forward primers for TCR Vbeta segments and 13 reverse primers for TCR Jbeta segments was used in the multiplex PCR. The CDR3 region of rearranged TCR beta genes was amplified from genomic DNA by a multiplex PCR assay. The Illumina HiSeq System was used to sequence the amplified TCR beta libraries as 87-base-pair reads. The study's own analysis went as follows. A later analysis tallied roughly 76 million unique TCR beta chains across the 650 to 750 repertoires, and some 10 million of those chains were shared by two or more donors. To remove PCR and sequencing errors, raw reads were error-corrected and collapsed into unique sequences using a nearest-neighbor algorithm that merged closely related sequences. V, D and J gene segments were assigned by aligning CDR3 sequences to IMGT reference sequences. For a sequence to be retained, at least a six-nucleotide match to both a V gene segment and a J gene segment was required. Rearrangements were called productive when the CDR3 lacked stop codons and stayed in frame with V and J; all others were non-productive. CDR3 was defined according to IMGT convention as the region running from the second conserved V-encoded cysteine to the conserved J-encoded phenylalanine. The earlier analysis of fewer than 700 of the donors excluded sequences that lacked an unambiguous match to a single V gene segment. In an earlier analysis of roughly 500 of the donors, V segments were called functional above 56.7% productive rearrangements and were called segregating when the between-donor standard deviation exceeded 5%. A statistical classification framework was built for diagnosing cytomegalovirus status from the catalog of TCR beta chain sequences. V and J gene assignment, in a later analysis, came from comparing TCR nucleotide sequences with IMGT/GENE-DB human TR gene sequences. The TCRdist pipeline was used in a later analysis to assign CDR3 sequences and most-parsimonious VDJ recombination scenarios. In a later analysis, each TCR beta chain was defined by its CDR3 amino acid sequence together with its V-gene family, and reads without a unique V-gene family were excluded. To address suspected cross-contamination and a sequencing artifact, a later analysis removed around 600 highly shared, low-generation-probability nucleotide sequences. In a later analysis, a clonal expansion index for each public chain was calculated from normalized within-repertoire ranks of inferred template counts. Generation probabilities in a later analysis came from a VDJ recombination model fitted to out-of-frame rearrangements, and those results were checked against IGoR. In a later analysis, TCR-TCR, TCR-HLA and TCR-CMV co-occurrence was scored with hypergeometric tests, and a repertoire-size bias correction was applied to TCR pairs. A later analysis estimated false discovery rates by permuting HLA or CMV assignments 20 times. In a later analysis, co-occurring TCRs were grouped with DBSCAN, and TCRdist sequence similarity was added when clustering was performed within HLA-allele-positive subsets. For co-occurrence clustering, repertoires with fewer than 30,000 or more than 120,000 public chains were excluded, along with four to six repertoires with anomalous nucleotide sharing. Here the immuneACCESS table is served through TCRdb, limited to in-frame sequences with V and J called. Missing clones are a known gap in these copies; in checked studies unresolved V genes cover under half, and the rest lacks a known reason. That table is the source of V, J and clone size, and D and trimming were worked out from the DNA. The sample has some 75,000 clones on record. 4% to 5.5% of the sample is in the top ten clones.

Trimming accounts for 3 bases at V and 4 bases at J, while the number of junction bases matched to no gene is 12. Per the germline V gene (reference sequence), LNHDA is the CDR1 and SQIVND is the CDR2. The CDR3, cysteine through phenylalanine, is 18 amino acids long. Just CDR3 DNA is preserved here, 54 bases in frame from base 1. The cohort was made up of roughly 670 healthy bone marrow donors. All cohort members were sampled while nominally healthy, although unrecorded immune exposures were likely present. The donor tested CMV seronegative, placing the donor among the 350 to 400 seronegative members of the cohort. A peripheral blood sample was collected from each donor, and TCR beta sequencing was performed on peripheral blood mononuclear cells. The Qiagen DNeasy Blood Extraction Kit was used to extract genomic DNA from the blood cell samples.

The sequence was collected from a man between 35 and 55 years old in good health and CMV-seronegative. The rearranged segments are TRBV19 and TRBJ2-2; 9 middle bases align to TRBD1. What was sequenced was PBMCs. The bases read TGTGCCAGTAGTATCGCACCGGGGACAGGGTATGGCACCGGGGAGCTGTTTTTT. It is translated as CASSIAPGTGYGTGELFF.